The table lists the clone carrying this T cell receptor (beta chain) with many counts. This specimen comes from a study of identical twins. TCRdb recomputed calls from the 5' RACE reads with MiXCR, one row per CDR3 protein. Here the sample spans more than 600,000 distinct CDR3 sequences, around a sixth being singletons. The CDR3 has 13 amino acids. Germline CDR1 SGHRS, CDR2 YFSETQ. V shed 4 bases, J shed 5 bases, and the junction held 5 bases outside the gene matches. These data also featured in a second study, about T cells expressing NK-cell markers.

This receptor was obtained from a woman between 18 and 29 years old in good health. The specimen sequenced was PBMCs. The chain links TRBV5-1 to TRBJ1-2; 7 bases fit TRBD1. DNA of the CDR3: TGCGCCAGCAGCCCCGGACAGGCTTATGGCTACACCTTC. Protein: CASSPGQAYGYTF.